Each of the 6 T cell receptor beta chains below was sequenced from the same sample in a study of T cells in Graves' hyperthyroidism and ophthalmopathy. TCR beta CDR3 regions were amplified from RNA transcripts. RT-PCR in the first round (using the HTBI primer set) targeted the TCR CDR3. From the multiplex PCR reads, TCRdb called clonotypes with MiXCR, one entry per CDR3 protein. The data contain 300,000 to 400,000 distinct CDR3 sequences, 15% to 20% of them singletons. The specimen was blood. These receptors all stem from a woman aged 45-59 years with Graves' hyperthyroidism.

This clonotype was detected ten times or more. This chain links TRBV2 with TRBJ2-2, with D uncertain. The CDR3 covers 15 residues. Trimming removed 3 bases at V and 5 bases at J, with 13 bases between. Germline V CDR1 and CDR2: SNHLY, FYNNEI. The CDR3 coding sequence is TGTGCCAGCAGTGATTTCGGTAGACCGACCGGGGAGCTGTTTTTT. Its protein is CASSDFGRPTGELFF.

This clonotype was observed many times. The genes are TRBV20-1 and TRBJ2-5; no reliable D call. Germline CDR1 is DFQATT and CDR2 is SNEGSKA (reference sequence). CDR3 length: 13 amino acids. V shed 5 bases and J shed 0 bases, with 10 bases lying between them. CDR3 DNA sequence: TGCAGTGCTTGGGTAGGGAACCAAGAGACCCAGTACTTC. This encodes CSAWVGNQETQYF.

A few counts support this clonotype. The chain has TRBV28 and TRBJ2-3; a weak D match, TRBD2 (7 bases). The CDR3 is made up of 17 amino acids. Germline V gives CDR1 MDHEN, CDR2 SYDVKM. V dropped 5 bases and J dropped 3 bases, with 21 bases sitting between them. CDR3 nucleotide sequence: TGTGCCAGCAGTCAAGCTGGGGGCGGGAGTGGTACAGATACGCAGTATTTT. It is translated as CASSQAGGGSGTDTQYF. Combining the CDR3 with reference TRBV28 and TRBJ2-3 gives the whole variable domain DVKVTQSSRYLVKRTGEKVFLECVQDMDHENMFWYRQDPGLGLRLIYFSYDVKMKEKGDIPEGYSVSREKKERFSLILESASTNQTSMYLCASSQAGGGSGTDTQYFGPGTRLTVL.

This clonotype was found a few times. A much more abundant neighbour one base away suggests this may be a read error. This chain's CDR3 is CASSQDMSGPNVLTF. CDR3 coding DNA: TGTGCCAGCAGCCAAGATATGTCTGGGCCCAACGTCCTGACTTTC. This chain uses TRBV3-1 with TRBJ2-6; no definite D call. CDR3 length: 15 amino acids. Germline V gene lookup returns CDR1 LGHDT and CDR2 YNNKEL (reference sequence).

J is TRBJ2-3 and V is TRBV5-1, with 7 bases matching TRBD2. The trim removed 6 bases at V and 3 bases at J, leaving 10 bases unmatched. The length of the CDR3 is 15 residues. CDR1 SGHRS and CDR2 YFSETQ come from the germline V gene. The CDR3 loop is CASNVGGSGTDTQYF. For the CDR3, the DNA is TGCGCCAGCAACGTAGGCGGGAGTGGTACAGATACGCAGTATTTT.

This clonotype has a count of ten or more. The chain combines TRBV5-1 with TRBJ2-5; 8 bases are shared with TRBD1. This CDR3 spans 14 amino acids. V was pared by 4 bases and J by 1 base, with 3 bases of the junction left unmatched. Per germline, CDR1 SGHRS and CDR2 YFSETQ. CDR3 bases: TGCGCCAGCAGCCTGGGACAGGCCCAAGAGACCCAGTACTTC. It translates to CASSLGQAQETQYF.